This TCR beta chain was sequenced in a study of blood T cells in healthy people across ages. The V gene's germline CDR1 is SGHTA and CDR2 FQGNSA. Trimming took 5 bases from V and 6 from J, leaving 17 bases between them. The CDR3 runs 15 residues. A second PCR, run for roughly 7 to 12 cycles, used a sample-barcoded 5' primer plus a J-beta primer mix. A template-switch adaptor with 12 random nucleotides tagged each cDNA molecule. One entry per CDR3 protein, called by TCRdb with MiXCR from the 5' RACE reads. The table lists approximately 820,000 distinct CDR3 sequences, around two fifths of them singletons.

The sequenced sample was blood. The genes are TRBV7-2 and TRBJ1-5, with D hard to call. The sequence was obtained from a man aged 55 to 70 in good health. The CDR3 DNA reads TGTGCCAGCAGCCTGACAATTTGGGAAACTCAGCCCCAGCATTTT. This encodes CASSLTIWETQPQHF.